Below, 12 T cell receptor beta chains from the same sample are listed, as sequenced in a study of PD-L1 blockade in urothelial cancer. Only in-frame clones appear in the TCRdb table, and some are missing; sequencing was by immunoSEQ multiplex PCR. The table shows about 84,000 clones, with 90% occurring only once. Sequenced material: PBMCs, taken around atezolizumab (anti-PD-L1) treatment. The receptors stem from a man in his 60s with urothelial cancer.

In this sample, this clone turned up a few times. This sequence joins TRBV7-2 and TRBJ2-7, with D maybe TRBD1 (6 bases). Germline assignment: CDR1 SGHTA and CDR2 FQGNSA. The CDR3 contains 14 residues. V was clipped by 2 bases and J by 4 bases, with 12 bases between them. The CDR3 loop reads CASSLLRGRYEQYF. In DNA, the CDR3 is TGTGCCAGCAGCTTACTCAGGGGTCGGTACGAGCAGTACTTC.

V and J are TRBV6-5 and TRBJ1-1; no clear D. Trimming removed 4 bases from V and 1 base from J, with 7 bases in between. CDR1 and CDR2 (germline): MNHEY, SVGAGI. CDR3 length: 13 amino acids. CDR3 in DNA: TGTGCCAGCAGTTCAACAGAGAACACTGAAGCTTTCTTT. Translating it yields CASSSTENTEAFF.

The chain combines TRBV28 with TRBJ2-7; 8 bases match TRBD1. There are 16 residues in the CDR3. Germline lookup yields CDR1 MDHEN and CDR2 SYDVKM. The V gene end was trimmed by 3 bases and the J gene end by 5 bases; junction bases not matched to a gene: 12. In DNA, the CDR3 is TGTGCCAGCAGTTTTCGCCGCGTGGCAGGGGGCAACGAGCAGTACTTC. The encoded protein is CASSFRRVAGGNEQYF.

Worth noting for this clone: One end of the junction varies from germline; a read error may be responsible. The chain carries TRBV7-7 and TRBJ2-5; 7 bases are a match to TRBD2. The CDR3 sequence is 15 residues long. Looked up from germline, CDR1 is SSHAT and CDR2 is FNYEAQ (reference sequence). CDR3 bases: TGTGCTAGCAGCTCCGGACTAGTGTACCAAGAGACCCAGTACTTC. Translation: CASSSGLVYQETQYF.

V usage is TRBV6-1 and J usage is TRBJ1-2, with 7 nucleotides matching TRBD1. With V trimmed by 1 base and J by 2 bases, 7 bases remained unmatched. The CDR3 totals 16 residues. CDR1 is MNHNS and CDR2 is SASEGT in the germline V gene. CDR3 in DNA: TGTGCCAGCAGTGAAGTCCCGGGACAGAAGAACTATGGCTACACCTTC. It translates to CASSEVPGQKNYGYTF.

The chain couples TRBV5-1 to TRBJ2-1; D possibly corresponds to TRBD1 (7 bases). Per the germline V gene, CDR1 is SGHRS and CDR2 is YFSETQ. V dropped 0 bases and J dropped 7 bases, with 14 bases sitting between them. The CDR3 length is 15 residues. This chain's CDR3 is CASSLGQGGGNEQFF. DNA for the CDR3: TGCGCCAGCAGCTTGGGTCAGGGGGGAGGTAATGAGCAGTTCTTC.

V and J are TRBV7-2 and TRBJ2-7; TRBD2 agrees at 10 bases. Looked up from germline, CDR1 is SGHTA and CDR2 is FQGNSA. V dropped 4 bases and J dropped 7; count of bases not matched to a gene: 10. The CDR3 consists of 15 residues. Written as DNA, the CDR3 is TGTGCCAGCAGCTCCCCAGCGGGAGGGCCGGGGGAGCAGTACTTC. It encodes CASSSPAGGPGEQYF. The full variable domain, completed using reference TRBV7-2 and TRBJ2-7, is GAGVSQSPSNKVTEKGKDVELRCDPISGHTALYWYRQSLGQGLEFLIYFQGNSAPDKSGLPSDRFSAERTGGSVSTLTIQRTQQEDSAVYLCASSSPAGGPGEQYFGPGTRLTVT.

The chain has TRBV4-1 and TRBJ2-1, with TRBD2 identical over 14 bases. The V gene's germline CDR1 is MGHRA and CDR2 YSYEKL. V lost 1 base and J lost 1; bases outside the gene matches: 3. This CDR3 has 18 amino acids. The CDR3 protein is CASSQGLAGGRSYNEQFF. The CDR3 DNA reads as TGCGCCAGCAGCCAAGGACTAGCGGGGGGGCGATCCTACAATGAGCAGTTCTTC.

The CDR3 nucleotides read TGCGCCAGCAGCCAAGGGACTACCTTCTCATACGAGCAGTACTTC. Encoded protein: CASSQGTTFSYEQYF. The rearrangement links TRBV4-3 to TRBJ2-7, with D maybe TRBD2 (6 bases). From germline, CDR1 is LGHNA and CDR2 YSLEER. The CDR3 runs to 15 residues. The germline V and J ends were trimmed by 1 base and 4 bases, with 14 bases remaining between them.

V and J are TRBV6-5 and TRBJ1-5, with D tentatively TRBD1 (6 bases). Germline-derived CDR1 and CDR2 are MNHEY and SVGAGI. The CDR3 totals 14 residues. V was pared by 0 bases and J by 7 bases, with 10 bases between. The CDR3 DNA reads TGTGCCAGCAGTTACTCGGCAGGGGCCCAGCCCCAGCATTTT. Translation gives CASSYSAGAQPQHF.

This sequence joins TRBV9 and TRBJ2-2; 8 bases match TRBD2. This CDR3 is built from 17 residues. V shed 4 bases and J 8 bases; nucleotides not matched to a gene: 16. The germline V gene has CDR1 SGDLS and CDR2 YYNGEE. CDR3 in amino acids: CASSKRGLASFTGELFF. The DNA of the CDR3 is TGTGCCAGCAGCAAGAGAGGACTAGCCTCTTTTACAGGGGAGCTGTTTTTT.

V is TRBV11-2 and J is TRBJ1-3; no firm D call. V was shortened by 5 bases and J by 3 bases, with 17 bases between the two germline ends. The CDR3 has 16 residues. Germline lookup yields CDR1 SGHAT and CDR2 FQNNGV. CDR3 region: CASSPKIVVGGNTIYF. CDR3 sequence (DNA): TGTGCCAGCAGCCCTAAGATAGTAGTCGGTGGAAACACCATATATTTT.